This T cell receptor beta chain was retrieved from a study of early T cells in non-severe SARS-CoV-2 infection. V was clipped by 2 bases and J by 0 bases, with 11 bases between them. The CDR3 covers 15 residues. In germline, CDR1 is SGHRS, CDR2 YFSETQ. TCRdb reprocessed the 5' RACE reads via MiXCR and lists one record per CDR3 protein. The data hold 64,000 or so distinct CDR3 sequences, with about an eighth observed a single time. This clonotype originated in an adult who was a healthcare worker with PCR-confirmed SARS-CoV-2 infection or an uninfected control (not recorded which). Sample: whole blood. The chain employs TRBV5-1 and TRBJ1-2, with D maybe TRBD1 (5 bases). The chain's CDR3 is CASSFGGEANYGYTF. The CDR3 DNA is TGCGCCAGCAGCTTTGGGGGAGAAGCTAACTATGGCTACACCTTC.